The clone carrying this T cell receptor (beta chain) has only a few counts. The antigen is undetermined. As part of library construction, unique molecular identifiers were attached to individual cDNA molecules. TCRdb passed the 5' RACE reads through MiXCR, listing each CDR3 protein once. The sample has approximately 77,000 distinct CDR3 sequences; roughly a sixth are singletons. This specimen belongs to a study of early T cells in non-severe SARS-CoV-2 infection. Study details: Bulk RNA isolated from unsorted whole blood underwent sequencing; chains were not paired. General study findings and limits: Lookups in VDJdb leaned toward anti-spike CD8 responses and missed private and CD4 specificities.

Germline V CDR1 and CDR2: MNHEY, SVGAGI. V was clipped by 0 bases and J by 8 bases, with 22 bases between them. This CDR3 has 17 amino acids. The chain links TRBV6-5 to TRBJ1-2; D is unclear. Specimen: whole blood. The clonotype comes from an adult who was a healthcare worker with PCR-confirmed SARS-CoV-2 infection or an uninfected control (not recorded which). CDR3 nucleotides: TGTGCCAGCAGTTACTCTCCCTTGACAATCCCTGGTGGCGGCTACACCTTC. Translating it yields CASSYSPLTIPGGGYTF.